In its sample, the clone carrying this T cell receptor (beta chain) was seen many times. These data originate in a study of blood T cell repertoires in COVID-19. Study context: Recovered status in Cohort 3 required two negative PCRs, clearance, or symptom resolution. Acute and convalescent COVID-19 samples came from the United States, Italy and Spain. PBMCs, B-cell-depleted T cells, or T cells provided the cDNA or gDNA that made up the material.

Per the germline V gene, CDR1 is SEHNR and CDR2 is FQNEAQ (reference sequence). The CDR3 extends over 14 amino acids. Trimming stripped 5 bases from V and 1 base from J, with 12 bases between. In the original processing: Counts of nucleated cells, estimated from reference gene primer amplification, were obtained. Repertoires were generated with immunoSEQ multiplex PCR, while TCRdb's copy carries only in-frame clones and drops some. V and J calls plus clone size are reproduced from that table; the DNA served to infer D and trimming. The sample consists of hundreds of thousands of clones, more than 75% of them appearing once.

The sample was PBMCs or T cells enriched from blood (not recorded which). The receptor was derived from a man in his forties in a cohort exposed to, infected with or recovered from COVID-19 (not recorded which). This sequence joins TRBV7-9 and TRBJ2-7; tentatively, D is TRBD2 (5 bases). The CDR3 sequence is CASSPQSGSYEQYF. In DNA form, the CDR3 reads TGTGCCAGCAGCCCTCAAAGCGGATCCTACGAGCAGTACTTC. Full variable domain (remainder filled in from reference TRBV7-9 and TRBJ2-7): DTGVSQNPRHKITKRGQNVTFRCDPISEHNRLYWYRQTLGQGPEFLTYFQNEAQLEKSRLLSDRFSAERPKGSFSTLEIQRTEQGDSAMYLCASSPQSGSYEQYFGPGTRLTVT.